The 11 T cell receptor beta chains below were found in one sample sequenced in a study of monozygotic twins with inflammatory bowel disease. TCRdb re-called the 5' RACE reads, yielding one record per CDR3 amino acid sequence without DNA. Its table lists 150,000 to 200,000 distinct CDR3 sequences. The sequenced sample consisted of blood. The source of these receptors is a human donor with ulcerative colitis or Crohn's disease, or a healthy co-twin of an affected twin (not recorded which).

The chain has TRBV12-3 or TRBV12-4 and TRBJ1-5; absent DNA, TCRdb's TRBD1 call cannot be checked. This CDR3 region has 15 residues. CDR3 sequence: CASSPTGAPNQPQHF.

V gene TRBV27 combines with J gene TRBJ1-2. Germline CDR1 MNHEY, CDR2 SMNVEV (reference sequence). This CDR3 has 14 residues. Here the CDR3 reads CASSLVYGNYGYTF.

V usage is TRBV5-1 and J usage is TRBJ2-7; TCRdb designates TRBD1, a call that cannot be tested without DNA. Germline V gene sequence: CDR1 SGHRS, CDR2 YFSETQ. The CDR3 is 21 amino acids. The CDR3: CASSLSSQGISWGEIPYEQYF.

The V and J genes are TRBV10-3 and TRBJ1-2. The CDR3 spans 12 residues. Germline CDR1 reads ENHRY; CDR2 reads SYGVKD. The CDR3 protein is CAISLGNYGYTF.

The chain recombines TRBV5-1 with TRBJ1-2. Germline V gene lookup returns CDR1 SGHRS and CDR2 YFSETQ. This CDR3 comprises 15 residues. The CDR3 loop reads CASSLVVGGLYGYTF. Full variable domain (rest looked up from reference TRBV5-1 and TRBJ1-2): KAGVTQTPRYLIKTRGQQVTLSCSPISGHRSVSWYQQTPGQGLQFLFEYFSETQRNKGNFPGRFSGRQFSNSRSEMNVSTLELGDSALYLCASSLVVGGLYGYTFGSGTRLTVV.

J is TRBJ2-3 and V is TRBV3-1; TCRdb picks TRBD2, but there is no DNA to check that call. The CDR3 has 17 residues. CDR1 is LGHDT and CDR2 is YNNKEL in the germline V gene (reference sequence). The CDR3 is CASSQAPTVSGVDTQYF.

This rearrangement joins TRBV5-1 to TRBJ1-5; TCRdb outputs TRBD1, but without DNA this stays unchecked. The germline CDR1 and CDR2 sequences are SGHRS and YFSETQ. The CDR3 has 13 amino acids. CDR3 region: CASSLAGGQAQHF.

CDR3: CASSPGGADFGETQYF. The J gene is TRBJ2-5, the V gene TRBV4-1; the D call of TRBD2 rests on TCRdb alone, since no DNA is present to check it. Germline CDR1 and CDR2: MGHRA and YSYEKL. This CDR3 has 16 amino acids.

The chain recombines TRBV12-3 or TRBV12-4 with TRBJ1-1. The CDR3 has 13 amino acids. The CDR3 sequence: CASGYRLNTEAFF.

This rearrangement joins TRBV6-1 to TRBJ2-2; the D gene TCRdb calls, TRBD1, cannot be checked with no DNA. Germline V gives CDR1 MNHNS, CDR2 SASEGT. The length of the CDR3 is 13 residues. CDR3 in amino acids: CASSGTGAWELFF.

The gene calls are TRBV20-1 and TRBJ2-7; with no DNA, the TCRdb D assignment of TRBD1 cannot be verified. The CDR3 runs 15 residues. Per the germline V gene, CDR1 is DFQATT and CDR2 is SNEGSKA (reference sequence). CDR3 region: CSATLGGTVSYEQYF.